These 21 T cell receptor beta chains share one sample of origin, sequenced in a study of T cell responses to AZD1222 COVID-19 vaccine (dated by TCRdb to the early 2020s). The library was generated by the immunoSEQ multiplex PCR assay. The source is immuneACCESS, and TCRdb retained only in-frame sequences with V and J called. Part of the clones is not carried over; for the studies checked, unresolved V genes explain less than half of this, and the remainder is unexplained. Counted in this sample were under 150,000 clones; around nine tenths of them appeared once. Roughly 11% of the sample is held by the ten biggest clonotypes. In the paper's terms, the time point label means: baseline before first vaccination. This specimen's treatment or condition label, interpreted: meningococcal conjugate vaccine given as trial control. Specimen: peripheral blood, collected on day 0 of MenACWY control vaccination. The receptors derive from an adult in good health.

The V gene is TRBV7-9, the J gene TRBJ2-1; 7 bases align to TRBD1. Looked up from germline, CDR1 is SEHNR and CDR2 is FQNEAQ (reference sequence). CDR3 length: 12 amino acids. The V gene end was trimmed by 4 bases and the J gene end by 6 bases; junction bases not matched to a gene: 0. The CDR3, as DNA: TGTGCCAGCAGCTGGGACAGCAATGAGCAGTTCTTC. Translation gives CASSWDSNEQFF.

The V gene is TRBV5-6, the J gene TRBJ1-2; the match to TRBD1 covers 9 bases. The germline gives CDR1 SGHDT, CDR2 YYEEEE. The junction had 8 bases not matched to a gene; V was cut back by 4 bases and J by 1 base. The length of the CDR3 is 16 residues. The CDR3 coding sequence is TGTGCCAGCAGCCAGTCCGGGACAGGGATTAACTATGGCTACACCTTC. This gives the protein CASSQSGTGINYGYTF.

The chain employs TRBV27 and TRBJ2-7; D possibly corresponds to TRBD1 (6 bases). V was clipped by 0 bases and J by 5 bases, with 20 bases between them. This CDR3 has 17 amino acids. The germline V gene encodes CDR1 MNHEY and CDR2 SMNVEV (reference sequence). This CDR3 is CASSLSIHRVLDHEQYF. CDR3 sequence (DNA): TGTGCCAGCAGTTTATCCATACACAGGGTGTTAGACCACGAGCAGTACTTC.

In its sample, this clone was seen once. This rearrangement joins TRBV2 to TRBJ1-4, with a tentative D call TRBD1 (5 bases). The V gene's germline CDR1 is SNHLY and CDR2 FYNNEI. V was shortened by 6 bases and J by 5 bases, with 16 bases between the two germline ends. The CDR3 consists of 15 residues. CDR3 coding DNA: TGTGCCAGCAGGAAAACCGGGACGCAGAATGAAAAACTGTTTTTT. Its translation is CASRKTGTQNEKLFF.

Only one count was recorded for this clone. The genes are TRBV7-3 and TRBJ2-1; 8 nucleotides agree with TRBD2. J lost 4 bases, V lost 5 bases, and 7 bases had no gene match. The CDR3 is 15 residues long. CDR1 is SGHTA, CDR2 FQGTGA, per germline. The CDR3 bases are TGTGCCAGCAGCGTCGGGGGGGCACGATACAATGAGCAGTTCTTC. Protein: CASSVGGARYNEQFF.

This chain connects TRBV6-2 or TRBV6-3 to TRBJ2-7, with D possibly matching TRBD1 (6 bases). CDR3 length: 15 amino acids. V lost 3 bases and J lost 2, with 14 bases in between. Per the germline V gene, CDR1 is MNHEY and CDR2 is SVGEGT. The CDR3 DNA reads as TGTGCCAGCAGTTATATGGGGACACTGACCTACGAGCAGTACTTC. Encoded protein: CASSYMGTLTYEQYF.

This clone came up once. V gene TRBV19 combines with J gene TRBJ2-7; D is perhaps TRBD1 or TRBD2 (6 bases each). Germline loops: CDR1 LNHDA, CDR2 SQIVND (reference sequence). V was trimmed by 6 bases and J by 1 base, leaving 31 bases between them. The CDR3 length is 20 residues. The CDR3 coding sequence is TGTGCCAGTAGGGGGGCCGGCGGGGCTCACGACCGTCCTGGGTCCTACGAGCAGTACTTC. Amino acids: CASRGAGGAHDRPGSYEQYF.

The V gene is TRBV6-2 or TRBV6-3, the J gene TRBJ2-4, with 10 bases matching TRBD2. CDR3 size: 20 residues. CDR1 is MNHEY, CDR2 SVGEGT, per germline. V trimming: 3 bases; J trimming: 1 base; junction bases outside the gene matches: 15. The CDR3 loop reads CASSYEGSSGSLRAKNIQYF. The CDR3 nucleotides are TGTGCCAGCAGTTATGAGGGGTCTAGCGGGAGTCTGAGGGCCAAAAACATTCAGTACTTC.

The rearrangement uses TRBV30 and TRBJ1-1; D perhaps matches TRBD1 (6 bases). V lost 1 base to trimming and J lost 4 bases, with 10 bases between them. The CDR3 is 13 residues long. Germline V gives CDR1 GTSNPN, CDR2 SVGIG (reference sequence). CDR3 sequence (DNA): TGTGCCTGGAGTGGAGGGGGATTCACTGAAGCTTTCTTT. It is translated as CAWSGGGFTEAFF.

The genes are TRBV7-3 and TRBJ2-1; 7 positions agree with TRBD2. Per the germline V gene, CDR1 is SGHTA and CDR2 is FQGTGA. This CDR3 has 13 residues. Trimming removed 3 bases from V and 6 bases from J; junction bases left unmatched: 2. The CDR3 is CASSFRTSNEQFF. CDR3 coding DNA: TGTGCCAGCAGCTTCAGGACTAGCAATGAGCAGTTCTTC.

The rearrangement uses TRBV10-3 and TRBJ2-5; maybe TRBD2 (6 bases). The CDR3 covers 15 residues. Per germline, CDR1 ENHRY and CDR2 SYGVKD. V was trimmed by 0 bases and J by 4 bases, leaving 12 bases between them. In DNA form, the CDR3 reads TGTGCCATCAGTGAGTCAGTGGGAGGAATAGAGACCCAGTACTTC. The encoded protein is CAISESVGGIETQYF.

The chain employs TRBV4-3 and TRBJ2-3; D is ambiguous. Trimming shortened V by 0 bases and J by 0 bases, and 13 bases separated the two germline ends. In germline, CDR1 is LGHNA, CDR2 YSLEER. The CDR3 is 17 residues long. The CDR3 region is CASSQENPAVSTDTQYF. The CDR3 nucleotides are TGCGCCAGCAGCCAAGAAAATCCGGCGGTAAGCACAGATACGCAGTATTTT.

The chain has TRBV11-3 and TRBJ2-7; maybe TRBD1 (6 bases). Germline assignment: CDR1 SGHNT and CDR2 YENEEA. The CDR3 runs to 14 residues. V lost 0 bases and J 6 bases, leaving 12 bases between the germline ends. CDR3 sequence reads: CASSLDLSRGEQYF. In DNA form, the CDR3 reads TGTGCCAGCAGCTTAGATTTGTCCAGGGGCGAGCAGTACTTC.

This clone was observed a single time. The chain links TRBV11-3 to TRBJ1-2; 10 nucleotides match TRBD1. This CDR3 has 15 amino acids. The germline V gene encodes CDR1 SGHNT and CDR2 YENEEA. Trimming cost V 5 bases and J 5 bases; bases outside gene matches: 8. CDR3 coding DNA: TGTGCCAGCAGCCCCGACAGGGGGCTAGGGTATGGCTACACCTTC. This gives the protein CASSPDRGLGYGYTF.

The chain recombines TRBV9 with TRBJ1-6, with TRBD1 as a possible D gene (5 bases). The V end lost 0 bases, the J end lost 13 bases, and 17 bases lay between the germline ends. Germline CDR1 is SGDLS and CDR2 is YYNGEE. This CDR3 has 15 amino acids. The CDR3 sequence: CASSVEGTGLGPLHF. The CDR3 DNA reads TGTGCCAGCAGCGTAGAAGGGACGGGACTCGGGCCCCTCCACTTT.

The J gene is TRBJ2-3, the V gene TRBV6-1; maybe TRBD2 (6 bases). The germline CDR1 and CDR2 sequences are MNHNS and SASEGT. This CDR3 has 15 residues. Trimming left V 2 bases short and J 3 bases short, with 12 bases between. The CDR3 DNA follows: TGTGCCAGCAGTGAACGAATGGAGGGTACAGATACGCAGTATTTT. Its translation is CASSERMEGTDTQYF.

The chain joins TRBV7-3 to TRBJ2-2; D not resolved. Germline lookup yields CDR1 SGHTA and CDR2 FQGTGA. This CDR3 is 16 amino acids long. V was clipped by 4 bases and J by 4 bases, with 16 bases between them. CDR3 nucleotides: TGTGCCAGCAGCTCCCTCCCCGGAATTGGCACCGGGGAGCTGTTTTTT. It encodes CASSSLPGIGTGELFF. Combining the CDR3 with reference TRBV7-3 and TRBJ2-2 gives the whole variable domain GAGVSQTPSNKVTEKGKYVELRCDPISGHTALYWYRQSLGQGPEFLIYFQGTGAADDSGLPNDRFFAVRPEGSVSTLKIQRTERGDSAVYLCASSSLPGIGTGELFFGEGSRLTVL.

This sequence joins TRBV5-6 and TRBJ1-5, with a weak D call TRBD1 (5 bases). Trimming removed 1 base at V and 3 bases at J, with 11 bases between. Germline loops: CDR1 SGHDT, CDR2 YYEEEE. This CDR3 region has 15 residues. CDR3 sequence: CASSLYGGINQPQHF. The CDR3 DNA is TGTGCCAGCAGCTTGTATGGGGGGATCAATCAGCCCCAGCATTTT.

This chain links TRBV7-2 with TRBJ1-5; 8 nucleotides align to TRBD1. Germline-derived CDR1 and CDR2 are SGHTA and FQGNSA. This CDR3 is built from 16 residues. V gave up 4 bases and J gave up 3 bases; unmatched junction bases: 8. The CDR3 DNA reads as TGTGCCAGCAGCTCAGAGGGACAGGCATACAATCAGCCCCAGCATTTT. Protein sequence: CASSSEGQAYNQPQHF.

The chain uses TRBV5-1 and TRBJ1-1; the D is unclear. Germline loops: CDR1 SGHRS, CDR2 YFSETQ. With 0 bases removed from V and 0 bases from J, the gap between germline ends came to 3 bases. CDR3 length equals 13 residues. The CDR3 DNA reads as TGCGCCAGCAGCTTGGAATTGAACACTGAAGCTTTCTTT. Its protein is CASSLELNTEAFF.

The sample holds one count of this clone. The V call is TRBV2, the J call TRBJ1-5; no clear D. Trimming cost V 6 bases and J 0 bases, with 12 bases left between them. The CDR3 length is 15 residues. Per the germline V gene, CDR1 is SNHLY and CDR2 is FYNNEI. The CDR3 protein is CASRRTAYSNQPQHF. The DNA for the CDR3 is TGTGCCAGCAGGAGAACCGCTTATAGCAATCAGCCCCAGCATTTT. Full variable domain (missing parts from reference TRBV2 and TRBJ1-5): EPEVTQTPSHQVTQMGQEVILRCVPISNHLYFYWYRQILGQKVEFLVSFYNNEISEKSEIFDDQFSVERPDGSNFTLKIRSTKLEDSAMYFCASRRTAYSNQPQHFGDGTRLSIL.